A single sample is the source of the 25 T cell receptor beta chains below, sequenced in a study of post-analysis software for immune sequencing data. Overall study results and limits: In patients, TRBV5-6, TRBV5-1 and TRBV20-1 belonged to five or six TRBV segments found more frequently than in controls.

For these TCRs, the target antigens are not known. cDNA libraries for TCR beta contained unique molecular identifiers. TCRdb re-called the PCR reads through MiXCR, storing one row per CDR3 protein. This sample has about 820,000 distinct CDR3 sequences, with under 70% found just once. Sequenced input: blood. These receptor sequences come from a girl aged 5-17 years with multiple sclerosis.

The genes are TRBV5-5 and TRBJ1-2, with TRBD1 matching over 9 bases. Germline CDR1 and CDR2: SGHKS and YYEKEE (reference sequence). V dropped 4 bases and J dropped 0; count of bases not matched to a gene: 10. The CDR3 length is 17 residues. CDR3 coding DNA: TGTGCCAGCAGCCCCCTGGGACAGGGTCGCTCTAACTATGGCTACACCTTC. Protein: CASSPLGQGRSNYGYTF.

There are a few counts of this clonotype. The V gene is TRBV7-9, the J gene TRBJ2-3, with D possibly called TRBD1 or TRBD2 (7 bases each). The CDR3 is 18 amino acids. Looked up from germline, CDR1 is SEHNR and CDR2 is FQNEAQ (reference sequence). Trimming took off 1 base at V and 2 bases at J, with 19 bases between the two ends. The CDR3 is CASSLVPQGRGHTDTQYF. DNA for the CDR3: TGTGCCAGCAGCTTAGTCCCACAGGGGAGGGGACACACAGATACGCAGTATTTT. The variable domain in full, with the rest retrieved from reference TRBV7-9 and TRBJ2-3, is DTGVSQNPRHKITKRGQNVTFRCDPISEHNRLYWYRQTLGQGPEFLTYFQNEAQLEKSRLLSDRFSAERPKGSFSTLEIQRTEQGDSAMYLCASSLVPQGRGHTDTQYFGPGTRLTVL.

This chain connects TRBV7-3 to TRBJ2-7, with D maybe TRBD1 (5 bases). The J call is uncertain, as TRBJ2-5 better fits the DNA end. The CDR3 sequence is 14 residues long. Germline-derived CDR1 and CDR2 are SGHTA and FQGTGA. In nucleotides, the CDR3 is TGTGCCAGCAGCAAATCAGGGTCTGGGGAGACCCAGTACTTC. Translation: CASSKSGSGETQYF.

The chain carries TRBV5-1 and TRBJ1-1; 7 bases fit TRBD1. The CDR3 length is 15 residues. The ends lost 4 bases at V and 3 bases at J; junction bases unmatched: 9. Germline values: CDR1 SGHRS, CDR2 YFSETQ. CDR3 region: CASSPLDRDHTEAFF. In DNA, the CDR3 is TGCGCCAGCAGCCCCCTCGACAGGGATCACACTGAAGCTTTCTTT.

This rearrangement joins TRBV13 to TRBJ2-7; D is unclear. With 2 bases removed from V and 5 bases from J, the gap between germline ends came to 7 bases. This CDR3 has 12 residues. Germline CDR1 is PRHDT and CDR2 is FYEKMQ (reference sequence). The CDR3 DNA reads TGTGCCAGCAGCTTATACGTTCACGAGCAGTACTTC. Translating gives CASSLYVHEQYF. The full variable domain, rest sourced from reference TRBV13 and TRBJ2-7, is AAGVIQSPRHLIKEKRETATLKCYPIPRHDTVYWYQQGPGQDPQFLISFYEKMQSDKGSIPDRFSAQQFSDYHSELNMSSLELGDSALYFCASSLYVHEQYFGPGTRLTVT.

This rearrangement joins TRBV6-5 to TRBJ1-2; the D is unclear. Germline loops: CDR1 MNHEY, CDR2 SVGAGI. The CDR3 runs 13 residues. V was shortened by 5 bases and J by 8 bases, with 15 bases between the two germline ends. The CDR3 DNA is TGTGCCAGCAGTCCCCTTCCCATAGACGGCTACACCTTC. Protein product: CASSPLPIDGYTF.

V and J are TRBV11-1 and TRBJ2-3; TRBD2 matches 10 bases. Germline assignment: CDR1 SGHAT and CDR2 FQDESV (reference sequence). The CDR3 has 16 amino acids. Trimming took 0 bases from V and 5 from J; bases not matched to a gene: 5. CDR3 DNA sequence: TGTGCCAGCAGCTTAGCTGGAGCTAGCGGGGGAGATACGCAGTATTTT. Protein: CASSLAGASGGDTQYF. The full variable domain, its missing parts supplied by reference TRBV11-1 and TRBJ2-3, is EAEVAQSPRYKITEKSQAVAFWCDPISGHATLYWYRQILGQGPELLVQFQDESVVDDSQLPKDRFSAERLKGVDSTLKIQPAELGDSAMYLCASSLAGASGGDTQYFGPGTRLTVL.

This clonotype turned up a few times. This chain connects TRBV25-1 to TRBJ2-1; 10 bases agree with TRBD1. V trimming: 6 bases; J trimming: 4 bases; junction bases outside the gene matches: 6. The CDR3 loop spans 15 amino acids. Per germline, CDR1 MGHDK and CDR2 SYGVNS. The CDR3 region has the DNA TGTGCCAGCAGGGCGGCGGGACAGGGGTACAATGAGCAGTTCTTC. The encoded protein is CASRAAGQGYNEQFF.

V and J are TRBV6-6 and TRBJ2-5, with D perhaps matching TRBD2 (5 bases). This CDR3 has 15 residues. V was shortened by 5 bases and J by 5 bases, with 18 bases between the two germline ends. Germline V gene data show CDR1 as MNHNY and CDR2 as SVGAGI (reference sequence). The CDR3 here is CASSKQRASGETQYF. The CDR3 region has the DNA TGTGCCAGCAGTAAACAACGGGCCTCGGGGGAGACCCAGTACTTC.

The chain uses TRBV3-1 and TRBJ2-7; D unresolved. Germline lookup yields CDR1 LGHDT and CDR2 YNNKEL (reference sequence). The CDR3 consists of 14 residues. With 0 bases removed from V and 0 bases from J, the gap between germline ends came to 6 bases. The CDR3 nucleotides read TGTGCCAGCAGCCAAGAAACGTACTCCTACGAGCAGTACTTC. Translating gives CASSQETYSYEQYF.

V gene TRBV7-2 combines with J gene TRBJ2-3; no clear D. The CDR3 covers 15 residues. The V end was cut by 1 base, the J end by 0 bases, with 8 bases between. Germline lookup yields CDR1 SGHTA and CDR2 FQGNSA. In DNA form, the CDR3 reads TGTGCCAGCAGCTTAGTGCCCGGCAGCACAGATACGCAGTATTTT. Protein: CASSLVPGSTDTQYF.

This clonotype was detected many times. The gene calls are TRBV29-1 and TRBJ2-2; TRBD2 matches 11 bases. The trim removed 6 bases at V and 5 bases at J, leaving 5 bases unmatched. CDR1 is SQVTM, CDR2 ANQGSEA, per germline. The CDR3 has 14 amino acids. The CDR3: CSVVAGGNTGELFF. CDR3 nucleotide sequence: TGCAGCGTCGTAGCGGGAGGGAATACCGGGGAGCTGTTTTTT.

This clonotype turned up a few times. The chain employs TRBV12-3 or TRBV12-4 and TRBJ1-2; 9 nucleotides line up with TRBD1. The CDR3 has 14 residues. Trimming cost V 5 bases and J 4 bases; bases outside gene matches: 5. The CDR3 spells CASSATGGSYGYTF. The CDR3 nucleotides are TGTGCCAGCAGTGCGACAGGGGGGTCCTATGGCTACACCTTC.

This clonotype occurred a few times. The rearrangement links TRBV12-3 or TRBV12-4 to TRBJ2-5, with 8 bases lining up with TRBD1. This CDR3 region has 16 residues. The V segment lost 6 bases and the J segment 1 base; nucleotides outside the gene matches: 10. In DNA form, the CDR3 reads TGTGCCAGCAGACTAGGACAGGGTCGGCGCCAAGAGACCCAGTACTTC. It encodes CASRLGQGRRQETQYF.

This chain connects TRBV29-1 to TRBJ2-7; 8 bases agree with TRBD1. With 5 bases clipped from V and 2 bases from J, the junction kept 5 bases outside the gene matches. The CDR3 totals 13 residues. The germline V gene encodes CDR1 SQVTM and CDR2 ANQGSEA. CDR3 sequence: CSVSGQVTYEQYF. DNA of the CDR3: TGCAGCGTTTCGGGACAGGTAACCTACGAGCAGTACTTC.

In regard to this clonotype: At one end the junction does not follow the germline gene, possibly because of a read error. The V and J genes are TRBV20-1 and TRBJ2-3; perhaps TRBD1 as D (5 bases). This CDR3 has 14 amino acids. CDR1 is DFQATT, CDR2 SNEGSKA, per germline (reference sequence). CDR3 bases: TGCAGTGCTAGTTTGGGGCCGGTGACAGCTACGCAGTATTTT. Protein: CSASLGPVTATQYF.

The chain recombines TRBV9 with TRBJ2-3; D remains ambiguous. CDR3 length equals 14 residues. Per the germline V gene, CDR1 is SGDLS and CDR2 is YYNGEE. V was shortened by 0 bases and J by 0 bases, with 5 bases between the two germline ends. The CDR3 sequence: CASSVAPSTDTQYF. The CDR3 DNA reads TGTGCCAGCAGCGTAGCTCCTAGCACAGATACGCAGTATTTT.

This clonotype was picked up a small number of times. CDR3 coding DNA: TGTGCCAGCAGCCGCCGGACATCTTGGACCAAAAACATTCAGTACTTC. This gives the protein CASSRRTSWTKNIQYF. V gene TRBV5-6 combines with J gene TRBJ2-4; D may be TRBD1 (5 bases). The germline V gene encodes CDR1 SGHDT and CDR2 YYEEEE. The CDR3 runs to 16 residues. V lost 4 bases and J 2 bases, leaving 16 bases between the germline ends.

This chain joins TRBV12-3 or TRBV12-4 and TRBJ2-4, with D perhaps given as TRBD1 or TRBD2 (6 bases each). This CDR3 contains 14 residues. Trimming took 1 base from V and 4 from J, leaving 8 bases between them. The CDR3 region has the DNA TGTGCCAGCAGTTTAGAAGGGGGGAAAAACATTCAGTACTTC. It yields the protein CASSLEGGKNIQYF.

The V call is TRBV4-1, the J call TRBJ1-2, with TRBD1 as a possible D gene (6 bases). Trimming shortened V by 4 bases and J by 1 base, and 16 bases separated the two germline ends. The germline CDR1 and CDR2 sequences are MGHRA and YSYEKL. This CDR3 contains 16 residues. CDR3 DNA sequence: TGCGCCAGCAGCCCAAGCGGCCAGGGGATTAACTATGGCTACACCTTC. Translating gives CASSPSGQGINYGYTF.

The rearrangement joins TRBV5-1 to TRBJ2-1, with 9 bases identical to TRBD1. There are 16 residues in the CDR3. The junction had 6 bases not matched to a gene; V was cut back by 3 bases and J by 2 bases. Germline V gene lookup returns CDR1 SGHRS and CDR2 YFSETQ. CDR3 sequence (DNA): TGCGCCAGCAGCTCGGAAGGGACAGGGACCTACAATGAGCAGTTCTTC. It is translated as CASSSEGTGTYNEQFF.

The chain joins TRBV5-1 to TRBJ2-5; D is uncertain. V was trimmed by 3 bases and J by 5 bases, leaving 14 bases between them. From germline, CDR1 is SGHRS and CDR2 YFSETQ. The CDR3 consists of 14 residues. The CDR3 here is CASSSKGFAETQYF. CDR3 coding DNA: TGCGCCAGCAGCTCGAAAGGGTTTGCGGAGACCCAGTACTTC.

This clonotype turned up a few times. The CDR3 DNA sequence: TGCAGCGTTGGGGCCTGGGACGCTGGCTACACCTTC. Residues: CSVGAWDAGYTF. V and J are TRBV29-1 and TRBJ1-2; D possibly corresponds to TRBD1 (5 bases). The CDR3 totals 12 residues. V was pared by 4 bases and J by 7 bases, with 13 bases between. Germline CDR1 reads SQVTM; CDR2 reads ANQGSEA.

This clonotype was recorded a few times. The chain couples TRBV2 to TRBJ1-6; no reliable D call. Germline V gene sequence: CDR1 SNHLY, CDR2 FYNNEI. CDR3 size: 14 residues. V dropped 6 bases and J dropped 5 bases, with 11 bases sitting between them. CDR3 sequence reads: CASRPSLNNSPLHF. The CDR3 nucleotides read TGTGCCAGCAGACCCAGTCTCAATAATTCACCCCTCCACTTT.

The chain recombines TRBV5-1 with TRBJ2-1, with 9 bases lining up with TRBD2. This CDR3 comprises 16 residues. V dropped 1 base and J dropped 4; count of bases not matched to a gene: 6. Germline assignment: CDR1 SGHRS and CDR2 YFSETQ. CDR3 bases: TGCGCCAGCAGCTTGACCCCTAGCGGGGATTACAATGAGCAGTTCTTC. Its translation is CASSLTPSGDYNEQFF.